The sequence of this T cell receptor (beta chain) was determined in a study of early T cells in non-severe SARS-CoV-2 infection (dated by TCRdb to the early 2020s). Turning to the overall study: Bulk RNA from unsorted whole blood was used for TCR sequencing, so alpha and beta chains could not be paired.

On this clonotype itself: This clone's antigen is unknown. No much larger clonotype is one base removed from it; base qualities were not supplied.

Library construction relied on 5' RACE. Sequencing took place on a NextSeq 500. Unique molecular identifiers were attached to individual cDNA molecules in the TCR library protocol so that sequencing error and PCR bias could be corrected. Sequencing covered both TCR alpha and beta chains, and within each sample the abundances of alpha and beta sequences were tightly co-correlated. The paper's processing steps were these. Decombinator V4 was used to annotate the V gene, J gene and CDR3 of the TCR sequences. Expanded TCRs were defined as changing significantly between any two time points under a Poisson model with p below 0.0001. TCR abundances were normalised to the total number of TCRs sequenced per sample and expressed as counts per million. MAIT TCRs were defined by TRAV1-2 paired with TRAJ12, TRAJ20 or TRAJ33, and iNKT TCRs by TRAV10 paired with TRAJ18. VDJdb, accessed 1 November 2021, was searched for CMV, EBV and SARS-CoV-2 annotated TCRs, excluding TCRs annotated for multiple antigens. TCRdb handled the public reads itself, with Q25 trimming in fastp and clone calling in MiXCR, and kept productive beta chains. Rows are unified per CDR3 protein, each entry keeping the most common DNA and genes. The V and J calls and clone size come from TCRdb's table, not from the authors' own analysis. The sample table shows about 100,000 distinct CDR3 sequences, and approximately 13% are seen once. Approximately 2% of the sample is in the top ten clones.

According to the germline V gene, CDR1 reads SGHTA and CDR2 reads FQGTGA. Reading from cysteine to phenylalanine, the CDR3 counts 13 amino acids. The read is trimmed to its CDR3 DNA, 39 bases read in frame from base 1. V gives up 5 bases and J gives up 4 bases, and the segment between their germline ends measures 8 bases. Set within a cohort of healthcare workers in London, UK, this nested case-control study involved weekly PCR testing of nasopharyngeal swabs along with blood sampling. Healthcare workers were recruited between 23 and 31 March 2020, during the week of the UK lockdown, and were followed weekly for up to about 16 weeks. What the study reported, not specific to this receptor: Matching against VDJdb was skewed toward anti-spike CD8 responses, likely underestimated virus-specific expansions, and missed private and CD4 specificities.

The sequenced sample was whole blood. This chain is built from TRBV7-3 and TRBJ2-2; the D gene lacks a confident call. The origin of this receptor is an adult who was a healthcare worker with PCR-confirmed SARS-CoV-2 infection or an uninfected control (not recorded which). CDR3 region: CASSRASTGELFF. The nucleotide sequence reads TGTGCCAGCAGCCGGGCCTCCACCGGGGAGCTGTTTTTT.